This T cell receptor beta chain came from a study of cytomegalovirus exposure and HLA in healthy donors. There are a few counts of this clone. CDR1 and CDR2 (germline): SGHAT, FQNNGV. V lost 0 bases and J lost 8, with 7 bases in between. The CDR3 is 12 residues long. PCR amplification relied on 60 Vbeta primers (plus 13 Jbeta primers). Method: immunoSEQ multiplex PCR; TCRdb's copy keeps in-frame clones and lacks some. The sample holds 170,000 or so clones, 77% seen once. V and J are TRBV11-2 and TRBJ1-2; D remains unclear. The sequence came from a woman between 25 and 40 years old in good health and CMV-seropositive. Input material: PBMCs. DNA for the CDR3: TGTGCCAGCAGCTTAGAGGGTAGCGGCTACACCTTC. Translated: CASSLEGSGYTF.